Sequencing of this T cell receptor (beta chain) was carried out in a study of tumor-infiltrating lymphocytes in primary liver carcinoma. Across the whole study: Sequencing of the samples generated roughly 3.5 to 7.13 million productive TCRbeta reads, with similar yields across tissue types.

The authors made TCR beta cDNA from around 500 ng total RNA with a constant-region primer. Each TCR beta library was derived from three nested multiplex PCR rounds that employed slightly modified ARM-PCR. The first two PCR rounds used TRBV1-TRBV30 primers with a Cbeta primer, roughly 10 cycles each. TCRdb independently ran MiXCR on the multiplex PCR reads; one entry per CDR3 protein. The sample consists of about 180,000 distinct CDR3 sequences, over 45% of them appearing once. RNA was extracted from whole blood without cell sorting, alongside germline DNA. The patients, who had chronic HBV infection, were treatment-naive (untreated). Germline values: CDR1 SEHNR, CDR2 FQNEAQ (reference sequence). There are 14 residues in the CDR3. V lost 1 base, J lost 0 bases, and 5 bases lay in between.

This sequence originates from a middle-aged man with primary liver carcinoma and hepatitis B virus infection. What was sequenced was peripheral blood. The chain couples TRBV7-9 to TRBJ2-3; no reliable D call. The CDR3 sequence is CASSLGVSTDTQYF. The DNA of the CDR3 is TGTGCCAGCAGCTTAGGGGTGAGCACAGATACGCAGTATTTT. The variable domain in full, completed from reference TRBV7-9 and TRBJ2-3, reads DTGVSQNPRHKITKRGQNVTFRCDPISEHNRLYWYRQTLGQGPEFLTYFQNEAQLEKSRLLSDRFSAERPKGSFSTLEIQRTEQGDSAMYLCASSLGVSTDTQYFGPGTRLTVL.